A selection of T cell receptor beta chains follows, all from one sample in a study of cytomegalovirus exposure and HLA in healthy donors. TCRdb keeps only in-frame clones here, not all; method: immunoSEQ multiplex PCR. Altogether around 81,000 clones are present, around 60% being singletons, with the ten largest covering 5% to 6%. The material sequenced was PBMCs. These receptors all stem from a man aged 25 to 45 in good health and CMV-seropositive. The CDR3 runs from the conserved cysteine through the conserved F or W.

v_call,j_call,cdr3_aa
TRBV29-1,TRBJ1-5,CSVATGWDQPQHF
TRBV6-5,TRBJ1-2,CASSYSTRLGGYTF
TRBV5-1,TRBJ1-1,CASSQGTGDVRAFF
TRBV7-3,TRBJ1-3,CASSLRAGSGNTIYF
TRBV28,TRBJ1-2,CASRFRDRVLDGYTF
TRBV6-6,TRBJ1-1,CASSYSTGGEEAFF
TRBV30,TRBJ1-5,CAWSRTGTGVNQPQHF
TRBV9,TRBJ2-7,CASSIGLAGDGYEQYF
TRBV18,TRBJ1-5,CASTGQGHQPQHF
TRBV25-1,TRBJ2-3,CAGSEGGGALLSTDTQYF
TRBV29-1,TRBJ2-7,CSVEGQGAYEQYF
TRBV27,TRBJ2-2,CASSFFILGGELFF
TRBV9,TRBJ2-5,CASSLRTSGAPQETQYF
TRBV29-1,TRBJ2-4,CSVEVMALSGIQYF
TRBV5-5,TRBJ1-2,CASSLMRGGHYGYTF
TRBV6-5,TRBJ1-1,CASIKSTEAFF
TRBV6-1,TRBJ2-7,CASRGDREVGEQYF
TRBV2,TRBJ1-4,CASSGDGGGDEKLFF
TRBV4-2,TRBJ1-1,CASSQDQRAGHTEAFF
TRBV10-1,TRBJ2-7,CASSERRTYEQYF
TRBV29-1,NA,CSVELAGVFYEQYF
TRBV28,TRBJ2-5,CASGQGGTQYF
TRBV2,TRBJ2-7,CASSDSRWEQGSLEQYF
TRBV10-1,TRBJ1-4,CASSDGTNEKLFF
TRBV5-4,TRBJ2-7,CASSDRPTGEQYF
TRBV5-1,TRBJ2-5,CASSRGQGQETQYF
TRBV5-4,TRBJ2-5,CASSRGLDPYQETQYF
TRBV7-9,TRBJ1-1,CASRLSEGDVFF
TRBV6-5,TRBJ2-3,CASSDRVADTQYF
TRBV5-1,NA,CASSPPGTSGRASYEQYF
TRBV29-1,TRBJ2-1,CSVGQGLPLNNEQFF
TRBV4-1,TRBJ2-7,CASSQEEAGQFNYEQYF
TRBV10-3,TRBJ2-5,CASANRAQETQYF
TRBV7-2,TRBJ2-2,CASSLTGVVGELFF
TRBV28,TRBJ2-3,CASGRGGTDTQYF
TRBV7-2,TRBJ2-3,CASSLRSGGGSTDTQYF
TRBV4-1,TRBJ1-2,CASSQAGLINYGYTF
TRBV29-1,TRBJ2-7,CSVAFTGSYEQYF
TRBV6-5,TRBJ2-3,CASTPPGGTDTQYF
TRBV9,TRBJ2-7,CASSVEAGSYEQYF
TRBV5-1,TRBJ1-1,CASSRKGDLNTEAFF